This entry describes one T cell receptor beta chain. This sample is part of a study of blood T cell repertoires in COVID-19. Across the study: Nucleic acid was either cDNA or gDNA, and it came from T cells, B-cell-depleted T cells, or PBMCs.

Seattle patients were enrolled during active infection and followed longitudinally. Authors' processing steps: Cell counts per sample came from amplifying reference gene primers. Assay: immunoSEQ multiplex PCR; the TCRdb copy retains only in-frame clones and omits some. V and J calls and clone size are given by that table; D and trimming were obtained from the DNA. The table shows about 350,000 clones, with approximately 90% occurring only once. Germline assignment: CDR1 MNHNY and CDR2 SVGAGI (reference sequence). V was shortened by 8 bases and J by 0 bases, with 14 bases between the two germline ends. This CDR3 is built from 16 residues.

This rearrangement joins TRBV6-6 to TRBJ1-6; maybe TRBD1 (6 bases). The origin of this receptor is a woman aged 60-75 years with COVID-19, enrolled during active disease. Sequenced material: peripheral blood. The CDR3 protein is CASWGRSDSYNSPLHF. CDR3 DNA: TGTGCCAGCTGGGGGCGGTCAGACTCCTATAATTCACCCCTCCACTTT.